This T cell receptor beta chain was identified during a study of cytomegalovirus exposure and HLA in healthy donors. Study-wide background: Caucasian-associated ancestry cluster membership applied to just over 80% of around 400 genotyped donors.

Primers: 60 Vbeta forward and 13 Jbeta reverse. Clones were read by immunoSEQ multiplex PCR, and TCRdb kept only the in-frame ones, dropping some. This sample has approximately 73,000 clones, with about 60% found just once. The germline V gene has CDR1 SQVTM and CDR2 ANQGSEA. The length of the CDR3 is 12 residues. Trimming cost V 3 bases and J 2 bases, with 7 bases left between them. Findings and limits, study-wide: TCR beta sequences numbering under 20,000 were associated with HLA alleles at 0.05 false discovery rate in a later analysis. The productive fraction for most TCR beta V segments was about 87% or about 30% in an earlier analysis. Most TCR sequences were seen very rarely across donors, but some public TCRs occurred in many.

About this clone itself: Its antigen is unidentified.

The receptor's source is a man aged 30 to 45 in good health and CMV-seropositive. J is TRBJ1-2 and V is TRBV29-1; D is ambiguous. Sequencing input: PBMCs. CDR3 residues: CSVERWNYGYTF. As DNA, the CDR3 is TGCAGCGTTGAGAGATGGAACTATGGCTACACCTTC.